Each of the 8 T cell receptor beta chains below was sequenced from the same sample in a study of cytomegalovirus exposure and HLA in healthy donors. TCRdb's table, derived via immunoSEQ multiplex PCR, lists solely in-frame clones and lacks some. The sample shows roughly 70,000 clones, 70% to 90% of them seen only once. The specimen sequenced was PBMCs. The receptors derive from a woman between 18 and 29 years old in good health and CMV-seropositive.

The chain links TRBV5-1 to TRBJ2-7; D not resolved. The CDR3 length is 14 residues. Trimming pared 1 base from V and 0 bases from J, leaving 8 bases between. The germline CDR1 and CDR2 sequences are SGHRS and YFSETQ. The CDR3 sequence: CASSLWQDSYEQYF. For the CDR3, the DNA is TGCGCCAGCAGCTTGTGGCAGGACTCCTACGAGCAGTACTTC.

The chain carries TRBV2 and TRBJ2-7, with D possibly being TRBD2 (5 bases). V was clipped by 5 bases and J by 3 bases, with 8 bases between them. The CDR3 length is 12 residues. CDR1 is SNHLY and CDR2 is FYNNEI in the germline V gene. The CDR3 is CASSRTDYEQYF. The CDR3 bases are TGTGCCAGCAGTAGGACTGACTACGAGCAGTACTTC.

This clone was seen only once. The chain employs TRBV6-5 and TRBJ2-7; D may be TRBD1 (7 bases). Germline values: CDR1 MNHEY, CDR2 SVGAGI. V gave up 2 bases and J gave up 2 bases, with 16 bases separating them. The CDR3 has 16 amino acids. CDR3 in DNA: TGTGCCAGCAGTTACCGCGCTCAGGGGGGTGCCTACGAGCAGTACTTC. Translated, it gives CASSYRAQGGAYEQYF.

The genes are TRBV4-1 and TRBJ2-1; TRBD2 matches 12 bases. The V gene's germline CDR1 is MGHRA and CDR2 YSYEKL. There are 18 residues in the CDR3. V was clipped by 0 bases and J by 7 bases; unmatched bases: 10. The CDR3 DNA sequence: TGCGCCAGCAGCCAAGAAATCCTAGCGGGAGGGCCTGGGAATGAGCAGTTCTTC. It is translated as CASSQEILAGGPGNEQFF.

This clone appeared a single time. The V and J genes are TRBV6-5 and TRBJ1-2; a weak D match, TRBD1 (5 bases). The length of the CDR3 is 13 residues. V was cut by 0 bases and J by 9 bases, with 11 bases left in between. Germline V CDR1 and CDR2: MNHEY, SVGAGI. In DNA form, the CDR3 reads TGTGCCAGCAGTTACTCGGGAGGGGCAAGCTACACCTTC. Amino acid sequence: CASSYSGGASYTF.

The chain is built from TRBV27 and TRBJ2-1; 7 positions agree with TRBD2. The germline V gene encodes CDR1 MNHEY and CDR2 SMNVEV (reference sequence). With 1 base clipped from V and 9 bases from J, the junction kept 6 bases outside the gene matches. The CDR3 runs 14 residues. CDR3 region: CASSLWGGEVEQFF. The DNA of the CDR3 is TGTGCCAGCAGTTTATGGGGGGGGGAGGTTGAGCAGTTCTTC.

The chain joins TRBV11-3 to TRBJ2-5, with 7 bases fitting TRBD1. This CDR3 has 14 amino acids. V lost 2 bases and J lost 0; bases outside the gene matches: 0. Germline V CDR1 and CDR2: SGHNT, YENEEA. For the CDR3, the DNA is TGTGCCAGCAGCTTACAGGGGGACCAAGAGACCCAGTACTTC. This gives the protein CASSLQGDQETQYF.

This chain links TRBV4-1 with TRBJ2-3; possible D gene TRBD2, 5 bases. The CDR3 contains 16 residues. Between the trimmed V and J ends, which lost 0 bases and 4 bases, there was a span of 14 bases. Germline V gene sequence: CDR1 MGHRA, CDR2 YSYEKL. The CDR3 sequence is CASSQEGGGDADTQYF. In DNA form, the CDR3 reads TGCGCCAGCAGCCAAGAAGGTGGAGGTGACGCAGATACGCAGTATTTT.